This T cell receptor beta chain is from a study of siplizumab effects on memory and regulatory T cells. With 3 bases removed from V and 7 bases from J, the gap between germline ends came to 16 bases. CDR1 and CDR2 (germline): MGHRA, YSYEKL. The CDR3 is 16 residues long. Study-level results: Sequences below about 10^-5 frequency were poorly captured, limiting mapping of alloreactive clones. Alloreactive sequences whose origin lay in unstimulated CD4+ memory cells were significantly reduced by siplizumab. In unstimulated cells, naive T cells appeared more diverse than memory T cells and seemed major alloresponse contributors. Treatment with siplizumab left mappable alloreactive CD4+ clones averaging roughly 66% Treg-derived, compared with around 26% in controls.

Here immunoSEQ multiplex PCR was the method, and the copy in TCRdb shows in-frame clones only, minus some. The sample shows more than 85,000 clones, about 95% of them seen only once. As for this clone: No antigen is known for it.

The V and J genes are TRBV4-1 and TRBJ1-6, with a weak D call TRBD1 (5 bases). This clonotype was sampled from a human donor in good health. Sequencing used Tregs sorted from blood. The DNA of the CDR3 is TGCGCCAGCAGCCAGAGCGCCCCCGAGGGGAATTCACCCCTCCACTTT. Translating gives CASSQSAPEGNSPLHF.